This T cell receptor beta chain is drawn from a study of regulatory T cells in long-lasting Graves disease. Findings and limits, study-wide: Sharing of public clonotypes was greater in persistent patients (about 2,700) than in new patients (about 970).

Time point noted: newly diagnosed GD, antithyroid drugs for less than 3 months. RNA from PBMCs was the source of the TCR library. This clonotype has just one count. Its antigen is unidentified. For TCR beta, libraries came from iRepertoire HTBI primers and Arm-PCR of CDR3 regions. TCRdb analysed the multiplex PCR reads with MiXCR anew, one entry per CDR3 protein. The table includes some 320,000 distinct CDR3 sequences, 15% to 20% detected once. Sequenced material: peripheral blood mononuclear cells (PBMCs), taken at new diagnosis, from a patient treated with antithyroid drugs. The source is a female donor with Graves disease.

CDR3 bases: TGTGCCAGCATACTGACCCTACCCAATGAGCAGTTCTTC. Protein: CASILTLPNEQFF. The chain carries TRBV7-9 and TRBJ2-1; D is unclear. CDR3 length: 13 residues. Germline lookup yields CDR1 SEHNR and CDR2 FQNEAQ (reference sequence). The germline V and J ends were trimmed by 7 bases and 6 bases, with 13 bases remaining between them.